A selection of T cell receptor beta chains follows, all from one sample in a study of T cell repertoires in cytomegalovirus infection. TCRdb re-called the reads through MiXCR, storing one row per CDR3 protein. The sample lists about 740,000 distinct CDR3 sequences; approximately 34% were seen once. The source material was PBMCs. These receptors were obtained from a human donor in good health (CMV status not recorded). Some clones in this sample may be carry-over from other donors' samples. Each CDR3 is given with its conserved first and last residue. The D gene is left open where the match is weak. Clone size is given for some rows only: seen once, a few or many times, or a class if the clone is expanded.

.	TRBV20-1	TRBJ2-5	.	CSARDLGTETQYF	TGCAGTGCTAGAGATCTGGGCACAGAGACCCAGTACTTC
.	TRBV11-2	TRBJ1-2	few	CASSFWQGVDGYTF	TGTGCCAGCAGCTTCTGGCAGGGCGTCGATGGCTACACCTTC
.	TRBV5-6	TRBJ1-1	few	CASSLRLLWGEAFF	TGTGCCAGCAGCTTGAGGCTCCTCTGGGGAGAAGCTTTCTTT
.	TRBV28	TRBJ1-4	few	CASSFIARKLFF	TGTGCCAGCAGTTTTATAGCACGGAAACTGTTTTTT
TRBD1	TRBV28	TRBJ2-7	.	CASSGPGQFYEQYF	TGTGCCAGCAGTGGACCGGGACAGTTCTACGAGCAGTACTTC
.	TRBV5-1	TRBJ2-7	.	CASSLLGLSYEQYF	TGCGCCAGCAGCTTGCTGGGACTCTCCTACGAGCAGTACTTC
.	TRBV2	TRBJ1-5	.	CASLGAGRNQPQHF	TGTGCCAGCCTCGGGGCAGGGAGAAATCAGCCCCAGCATTTT
TRBD1	TRBV2	TRBJ1-5	.	CASTRDRGAYSNQPQHF	TGTGCCAGCACAAGGGACAGGGGGGCCTATAGCAATCAGCCCCAGCATTTT
TRBD2	TRBV5-1	TRBJ2-1	.	CASSLPLLAGGGGDEQFF	TGCGCCAGCAGCTTGCCTTTGTTAGCGGGAGGTGGAGGCGATGAGCAGTTCTTC
TRBD1	TRBV28	TRBJ2-5	.	CASIFRGQETQYF	TGTGCCAGCATTTTCAGGGGGCAAGAGACCCAGTACTTC
TRBD1	TRBV7-6	TRBJ1-1	.	CASSPTPQGWDEAFF	TGTGCCAGCAGCCCTACACCACAGGGGTGGGATGAAGCTTTCTTT
TRBD2	TRBV11-2	TRBJ2-1	.	CASSRRLGPGLAGPNSYNEQFF	TGTGCCAGCAGCCGTCGACTTGGTCCGGGACTAGCGGGACCGAACTCCTACAATGAGCAGTTCTTC
TRBD1	TRBV12-3/TRBV12-4	TRBJ1-1	.	CASSLKGTGRNTEAFF	TGTGCCAGCAGTTTAAAGGGGACAGGGAGGAACACTGAAGCTTTCTTT
TRBD1	TRBV7-6	TRBJ1-5	few	CASSEPMTGSDQPQHF	TGTGCCAGCAGCGAACCGATGACAGGGTCGGATCAGCCCCAGCATTTT
TRBD2	TRBV7-2	TRBJ2-7	few	CASSLLSGGLVSYEQYF	TGTGCCAGCAGCCTCCTTAGCGGGGGGCTCGTCTCCTACGAGCAGTACTTC
TRBD2	TRBV12-3/TRBV12-4	TRBJ2-3	many	CASSPIGGGTDTQYF	TGTGCCAGCAGCCCGATCGGGGGGGGAACAGATACGCAGTATTTT
TRBD1	TRBV6-2/TRBV6-3	TRBJ2-5	few	CASSYVIRQGQETQYF	TGTGCCAGCAGTTACGTGATTAGACAGGGGCAAGAGACCCAGTACTTC
TRBD1	TRBV29-1	TRBJ2-7	.	CSVAGTGGHYEQYF	TGCAGCGTGGCCGGGACAGGGGGCCACTACGAGCAGTACTTC
TRBD1	TRBV14	TRBJ1-1	.	CASSPWTGKGAFF	TGTGCCAGCAGCCCGTGGACAGGCAAAGGAGCTTTCTTT
.	TRBV10-3	TRBJ1-4	few	CAISVQLNEKLFF	TGTGCCATCAGTGTACAGCTTAATGAAAAACTGTTTTTT
TRBD1	TRBV10-3	TRBJ2-1	.	CAISPGQGNEQFF	TGTGCCATCAGCCCGGGACAGGGGAATGAGCAGTTCTTC
.	TRBV19	TRBJ1-1	.	CASRSTGGSNTEAFF	TGTGCCAGTAGGAGCACGGGGGGGTCGAACACTGAAGCTTTCTTT
.	TRBV10-1	TRBJ2-3	few	CASSEIGVPDTQYF	TGCGCCAGCAGTGAGATCGGGGTTCCAGATACGCAGTATTTT
.	TRBV28	TRBJ1-3	.	CASSGSYSGNTIYF	TGTGCCAGCAGTGGAAGCTACTCTGGAAACACCATATATTTT
.	TRBV11-2	TRBJ2-7	many	CASSLSVVSDEQYF	TGTGCCAGCAGCCTTTCAGTAGTTAGCGACGAGCAGTACTTC
TRBD2	TRBV28	TRBJ2-7	.	CASSFPVSGGAGEQYF	TGTGCCAGCAGTTTCCCAGTCAGCGGGGGGGCCGGCGAGCAGTACTTC
.	TRBV6-5	TRBJ1-1	.	CASSYSKGGGAAEAFF	TGTGCCAGCAGTTACTCGAAAGGGGGAGGCGCCGCTGAAGCTTTCTTT
TRBD1	TRBV29-1	TRBJ2-1	few	CSVLDRPYNEQFF	TGCAGCGTTCTGGACAGGCCCTACAATGAGCAGTTCTTC
.	TRBV15	TRBJ2-5	.	CATSSSGAGETQYF	TGTGCCACCAGCAGTTCAGGGGCGGGGGAGACCCAGTACTTC
TRBD1	TRBV29-1	TRBJ1-1	once	CSVRWTGKNTEAFF	TGCAGCGTCCGATGGACAGGAAAGAACACTGAAGCTTTCTTT
.	TRBV2	TRBJ1-3	.	CASRSGNSGNTIYF	TGTGCCAGTCGAAGTGGTAACTCTGGAAACACCATATATTTT